This T cell receptor beta chain is from a study of T-cell memory formation after mild COVID-19. Study outcomes and limitations: Memory cells collected pre-infection included some clones that later responded, suggesting cross-reactive memory joined.

V lost 0 bases and J 3 bases, leaving 6 bases between the germline ends. In germline, CDR1 is DFQATT, CDR2 SNEGSKA (reference sequence). CDR3 length: 12 amino acids. For this clonotype: Its antigen is currently unknown.

TCRdb recomputed calls from the 5' RACE reads with MiXCR, one row per CDR3 protein. Of fewer than 650,000 distinct CDR3 sequences in the sample, less than 25% were seen once. The receptor comes from an adult woman who had mild COVID-19 (a few samples of this study predate the infection). Cell type and time point are not known. The sample consisted of PBMCs or a T cell subset sorted from them (not recorded which). This rearrangement joins TRBV20-1 to TRBJ2-7; no definite D call. CDR3 amino acids: CSAREGFYEQYF. For the CDR3, the DNA is TGCAGTGCTAGAGAGGGATTCTACGAGCAGTACTTC.